This TCR beta chain was observed in a study of T cells after yellow fever vaccination (dated by TCRdb to the late 2010s). With regard to the full study: The SMART-Seq v4 Ultra Low Input RNA kit was used to prepare libraries from fractions with low cell numbers. Two healthy male donors, one aged 18 to 30 and one aged 30 to 40 years, made up the cohort. Bulk TCR alpha and beta repertoires were sequenced longitudinally to track T-cell clones before and after primary and booster YFV17D yellow fever vaccination. Bulk PBMC replicates and cell subsets were isolated from blood drawn at multiple timepoints before and after both primary and secondary immunization. Broad study findings and their caveats: Compared with the primary T-cell response, the secondary T-cell response was faster but weaker, reaching its peak on day 5 rather than on day 15. Because the study included only a couple of donors, the extent to which the findings can be generalized is limited. Most clones expanded after primary vaccination (approximately 97% of CD4 and 80% to 90% of CD8) were re-detected after the booster, suggesting that broad memory maintenance occurred. A small share of clonotypes occurred in both CD4 and CD8 compartments, likely arising from convergent recombination. Computational filtering was required because FACS-sorted repertoires could contain abundant contaminating clonotypes from the bulk population.

This sample's treatment or condition label indicates: live attenuated yellow fever vaccine strain. At each blood-draw timepoint, two biological replicates of bulk PBMCs were collected. A standard Ficoll-Paque protocol was used to isolate PBMCs from peripheral blood. TriZol was used to extract RNA from bulk PBMCs, from CD4 and CD8 fractions, and from dextramer-positive and dextramer-negative fractions. The germline V end is reduced by 0 bases and the J end by 6 bases; junction bases left unmatched: 8. From the cysteine up to the phenylalanine, the CDR3 has a length of 17 residues. Solely the CDR3 DNA is kept, with 51 bases framed from the first base. From a lookup of the germline V gene, CDR1 and CDR2 are SGHTA and FQGNSA. TCR cDNA was synthesized by 5'RACE template switching, through which a universal primer site and unique molecular identifiers were introduced. Priming for cDNA synthesis came from both the TCR alpha and TCR beta constant segments. Library amplification used two PCR steps, and the second PCR step added sample barcodes and sequencing adapters. Libraries were sequenced on Illumina HiSeq 2500 (2x100 bp) or NovaSeq (2x150 bp). The original methods were these. Demultiplexing of reads and collapsing into UMI consensus sequences were performed with MIGEC, and V(D)J alignment was carried out with MiXCR. Vaccine-responding clonotypes were defined with edgeR using replicate PBMC samples, requiring FDR below 0.01 and a log2 fold change above 5 up to day 15. Bulk clonotypes were assigned CD4 or CD8 identity according to which sequenced CD4 or CD8 repertoire held them at higher abundance. The public reads were reprocessed in TCRdb via fastp at Q25 and MiXCR, keeping in-frame beta chains. Every distinct CDR3 protein forms one entry, paired with its most common genes and DNA. In this record, the V and J calls reflect TCRdb's handling and not the investigators' own analysis. In all, the sample holds around 340,000 distinct CDR3 sequences, and 8.7% of those were seen once. Over 15% of the sample goes to the ten largest clones.

This clonotype was detected only a few times. There is no known antigen for this receptor. No base quality information exists; no much larger clone differs at one position. Sequencing used PBMCs, obtained on the day of the first yellow fever vaccination. The sequence joins TRBV7-2 to TRBJ2-1, and TRBD2 matches 10 of the central bases. This clonotype was sampled from a man aged 18-30 years who received the YFV17D yellow fever vaccine. The CDR3 reads as follows: CASSLAISGGAANEQFF. The sequenced DNA: TGTGCCAGCAGCTTAGCCATCAGCGGGGGGGCAGCCAATGAGCAGTTCTTC.